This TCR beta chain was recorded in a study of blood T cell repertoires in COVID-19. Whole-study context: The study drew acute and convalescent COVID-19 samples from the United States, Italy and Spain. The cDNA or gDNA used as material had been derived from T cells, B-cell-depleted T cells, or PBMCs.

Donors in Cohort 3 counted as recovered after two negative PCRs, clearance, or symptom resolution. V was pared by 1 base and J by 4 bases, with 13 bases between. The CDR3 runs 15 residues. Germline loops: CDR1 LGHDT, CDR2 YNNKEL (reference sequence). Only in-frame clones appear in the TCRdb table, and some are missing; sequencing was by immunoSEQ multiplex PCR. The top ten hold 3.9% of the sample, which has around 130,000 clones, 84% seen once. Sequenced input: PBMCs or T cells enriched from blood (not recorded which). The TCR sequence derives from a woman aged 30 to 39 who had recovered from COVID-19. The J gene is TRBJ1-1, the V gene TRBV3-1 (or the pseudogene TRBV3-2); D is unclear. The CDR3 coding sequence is TGTGCCAGCAGCCAAGTAGGAGCCGCGAGCACTGAAGCTTTCTTT. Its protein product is CASSQVGAASTEAFF.